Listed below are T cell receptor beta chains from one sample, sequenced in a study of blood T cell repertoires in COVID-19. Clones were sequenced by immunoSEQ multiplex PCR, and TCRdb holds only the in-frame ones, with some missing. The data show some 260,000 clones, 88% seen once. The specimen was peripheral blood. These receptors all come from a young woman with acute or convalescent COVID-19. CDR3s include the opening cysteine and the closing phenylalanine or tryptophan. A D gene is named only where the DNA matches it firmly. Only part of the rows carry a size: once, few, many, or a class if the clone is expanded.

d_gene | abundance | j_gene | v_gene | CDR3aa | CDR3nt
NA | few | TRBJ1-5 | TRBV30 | CAWSLQGGHQPQHF | TGTGCCTGGAGTCTCCAGGGTGGCCATCAGCCCCAGCATTTT
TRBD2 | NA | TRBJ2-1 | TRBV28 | CASTPGGTQFF | TGTGCCAGCACCCCGGGGGGGACGCAGTTCTTC
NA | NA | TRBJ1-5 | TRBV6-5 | CASSYLEGSNQPQHF | TGTGCCAGCAGTTACTTGGAGGGTAGCAATCAGCCCCAGCATTTT
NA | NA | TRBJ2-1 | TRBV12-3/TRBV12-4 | CASSEGQYNEQFF | TGTGCCAGCAGTGAAGGACAGTACAATGAGCAGTTCTTC
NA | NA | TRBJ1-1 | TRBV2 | CASSPIQGNTEAFF | TGTGCCAGCAGTCCTATACAGGGGAACACTGAAGCTTTCTTT
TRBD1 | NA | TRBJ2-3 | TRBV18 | CASSPRGQVTDTQYF | TGTGCCAGCTCACCCCGGGGACAGGTCACAGATACGCAGTATTTT
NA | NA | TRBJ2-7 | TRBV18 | CASSRSAGMLPYEQYF | TGTGCCAGCTCACGGTCGGCGGGGATGTTGCCCTACGAGCAGTACTTC
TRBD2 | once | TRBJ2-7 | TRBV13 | CASSPRTSGLNEQYF | TGTGCCAGCAGCCCAAGGACTAGCGGCCTAAACGAGCAGTACTTC
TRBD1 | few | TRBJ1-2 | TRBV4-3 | CASSRTQGAGGAETF | TGCGCCAGCAGCCGAACTCAGGGGGCAGGGGGCGCCGAGACCTTC
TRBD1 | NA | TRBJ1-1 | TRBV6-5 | CASRRDSRSPEAFF | TGTGCCAGCAGGCGGGACAGTCGAAGCCCTGAAGCTTTCTTT
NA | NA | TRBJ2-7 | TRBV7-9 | CASSFPGDYEQYF | TGTGCCAGCAGCTTCCCAGGGGACTACGAGCAGTACTTC
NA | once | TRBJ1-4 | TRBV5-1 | CASSRSQVPTNEKLFF | TGCGCCAGCAGCAGATCACAGGTTCCGACTAATGAAAAACTGTTTTTT
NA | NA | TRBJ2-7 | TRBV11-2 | CASTPTFGYEQYF | TGTGCCAGCACCCCGACGTTCGGGTACGAGCAGTACTTC
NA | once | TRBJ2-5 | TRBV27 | CASGPLIQETQYF | TGTGCCAGCGGCCCCCTTATCCAAGAGACCCAGTACTTC
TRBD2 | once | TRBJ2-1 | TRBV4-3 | CASSQPQLAGVVNEQFF | TGCGCCAGCAGCCAACCCCAACTAGCGGGAGTGGTCAATGAGCAGTTCTTC
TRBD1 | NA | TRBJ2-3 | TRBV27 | CASSFQGAADTQYF | TGTGCCAGCAGTTTTCAGGGGGCGGCAGATACGCAGTATTTT
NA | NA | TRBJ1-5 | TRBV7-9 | CASSPDSSNQPQHF | TGTGCCAGCAGCCCGGACAGTAGCAATCAGCCCCAGCATTTT
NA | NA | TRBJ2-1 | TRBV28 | CASSLVDFSYNEQFF | TGTGCCAGCAGTTTAGTGGACTTCTCCTACAATGAGCAGTTCTTC
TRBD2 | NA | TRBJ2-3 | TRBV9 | CASSVGGSGSVDTQYF | TGTGCCAGCAGCGTAGGGGGTAGCGGGAGTGTGGATACGCAGTATTTT
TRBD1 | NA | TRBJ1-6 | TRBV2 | CASSPTGHNSPLHF | TGTGCCAGCAGCCCGACAGGGCACAATTCACCCCTCCACTTT
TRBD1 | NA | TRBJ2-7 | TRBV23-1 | CASSPGQSYEQYF | TGCGCCAGCAGTCCGGGACAGTCCTACGAGCAGTACTTC
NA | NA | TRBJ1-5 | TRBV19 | CASSRRQDLVEPQHF | TGTGCCAGTAGCCGACGACAGGACTTGGTTGAGCCCCAGCATTTT
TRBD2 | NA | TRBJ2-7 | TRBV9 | CASSPRLAGSSYEQYF | TGTGCCAGCAGCCCCCGACTAGCGGGGAGCTCCTACGAGCAGTACTTC
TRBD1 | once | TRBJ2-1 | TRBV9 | CASSATGTGYNEQFF | TGTGCCAGCAGCGCAACCGGGACAGGCTACAATGAGCAGTTCTTC
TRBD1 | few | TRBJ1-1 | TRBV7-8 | CASSAGQKNTEAFF | TGTGCCAGCAGCGCGGGACAGAAGAACACTGAAGCTTTCTTT
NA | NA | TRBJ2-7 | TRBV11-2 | CASSKFQGGGSYEQYF | TGTGCCAGCAGCAAATTCCAGGGGGGAGGCTCCTACGAGCAGTACTTC
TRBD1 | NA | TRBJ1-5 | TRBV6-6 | CASRDGDRGGNQPQHF | TGTGCCAGCAGGGACGGGGACAGGGGGGGCAATCAGCCCCAGCATTTT
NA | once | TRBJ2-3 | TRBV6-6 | CASSYGARGTDTQYF | TGTGCCAGCAGTTACGGCGCCAGGGGCACAGATACGCAGTATTTT
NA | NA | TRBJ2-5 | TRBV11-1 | CASSLAQGTQYF | TGTGCCAGCAGCTTAGCACAGGGGACCCAGTACTTC
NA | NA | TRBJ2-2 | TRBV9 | CASTPIDTGELFF | TGTGCCAGCACCCCCATAGACACCGGGGAGCTGTTTTTT
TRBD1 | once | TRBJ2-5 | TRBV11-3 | CASSLVRGGRETQYF | TGTGCCAGCAGCTTAGTTAGAGGGGGCCGGGAGACCCAGTACTTC
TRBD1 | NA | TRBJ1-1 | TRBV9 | CASSERPGTGNTEAFF | TGTGCCAGCAGCGAGCGGCCGGGGACAGGTAACACTGAAGCTTTCTTT
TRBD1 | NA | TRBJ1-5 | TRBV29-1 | CSVAGQGNQPQHF | TGCAGCGTCGCAGGACAGGGGAATCAGCCCCAGCATTTT
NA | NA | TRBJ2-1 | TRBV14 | CASKKGGDNEQFF | TGTGCCAGCAAAAAAGGCGGAGACAATGAGCAGTTCTTC
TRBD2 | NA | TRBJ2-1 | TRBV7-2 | CASSLDLGGRYNEQFF | TGTGCCAGCAGCTTAGACCTGGGAGGGCGATACAATGAGCAGTTCTTC
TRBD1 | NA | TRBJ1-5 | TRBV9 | CASSVGTGSQPQHF | TGTGCCAGCAGCGTAGGGACAGGGAGTCAGCCCCAGCATTTT
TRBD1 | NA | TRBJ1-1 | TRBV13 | CASSLDRGRDTEAFF | TGTGCCAGCAGCTTAGACAGGGGGCGTGACACTGAAGCTTTCTTT
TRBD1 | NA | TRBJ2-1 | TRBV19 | CASSPGGNYNEQFF | TGTGCCAGTAGTCCAGGGGGCAATTACAATGAGCAGTTCTTC
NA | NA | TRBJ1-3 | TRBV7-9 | CASSLTANTIYF | TGTGCCAGCAGCTTGACAGCAAACACCATATATTTT
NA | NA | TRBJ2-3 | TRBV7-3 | CASSYEPRSTDTQYF | TGTGCCAGCAGCTACGAACCCCGGAGCACAGATACGCAGTATTTT
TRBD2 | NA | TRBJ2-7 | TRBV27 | CASRLAMAYEQYF | TGTGCCAGCCGACTAGCCATGGCGTACGAGCAGTACTTC
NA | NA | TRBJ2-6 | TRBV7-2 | CASSFEITGGSGANVLTF | TGTGCCAGCAGCTTCGAGATAACGGGGGGCAGCGGGGCCAACGTCCTGACTTTC
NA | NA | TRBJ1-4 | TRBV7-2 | CASRFTTNEKLFF | TGTGCCAGCAGATTCACAACTAATGAAAAACTGTTTTTT
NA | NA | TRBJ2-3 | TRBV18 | CASSPRQASTDTQYF | TGTGCCAGCTCACCGAGACAGGCTAGCACAGATACGCAGTATTTT
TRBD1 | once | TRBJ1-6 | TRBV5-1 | CASSLDRGPNSPLHF | TGCGCCAGCAGCTTGGACAGGGGGCCCAATTCACCCCTCCACTTT
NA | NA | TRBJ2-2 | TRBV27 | CASRGGQLNTGELFF | TGTGCCAGCCGGGGGGGACAGTTGAACACCGGGGAGCTGTTTTTT
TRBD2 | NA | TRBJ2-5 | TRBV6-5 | CASSWGERAGETQYF | TGTGCCAGCAGTTGGGGGGAGCGAGCGGGGGAGACCCAGTACTTC
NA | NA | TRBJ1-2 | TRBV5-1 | CASSFLQVPIYGYTF | TGCGCCAGCAGCTTTCTTCAGGTCCCGATCTATGGCTACACCTTC